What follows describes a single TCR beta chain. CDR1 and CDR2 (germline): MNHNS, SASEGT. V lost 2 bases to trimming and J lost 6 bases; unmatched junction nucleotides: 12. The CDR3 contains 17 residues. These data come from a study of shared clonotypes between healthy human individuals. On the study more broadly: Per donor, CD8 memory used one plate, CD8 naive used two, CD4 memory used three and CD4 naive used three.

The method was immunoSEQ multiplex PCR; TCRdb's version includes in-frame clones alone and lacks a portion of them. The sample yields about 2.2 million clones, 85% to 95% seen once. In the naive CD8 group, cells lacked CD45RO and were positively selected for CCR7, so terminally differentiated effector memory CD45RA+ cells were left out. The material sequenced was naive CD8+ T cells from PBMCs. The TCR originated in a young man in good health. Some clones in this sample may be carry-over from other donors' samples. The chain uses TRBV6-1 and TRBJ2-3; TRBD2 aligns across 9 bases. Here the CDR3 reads CASSEMTSGPQLDTQYF. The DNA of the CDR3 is TGTGCCAGCAGTGAAATGACTAGCGGACCCCAGTTGGATACGCAGTATTTT.